Each of the 5 T cell receptor beta chains below was sequenced from the same sample in a study of shared clonotypes between healthy human individuals. Assay used: immunoSEQ multiplex PCR; TCRdb lists only in-frame clones, some missing. This table holds over a million clones, roughly 97% found once. The specimen sequenced was naive CD4+ T cells sorted from blood. As for subset: CD45RA+ positively selected. These TCRs come from a man in his thirties or forties in good health.

The DNA of the CDR3 is TGCGCCAGCAGTTCAGGACAGGGAGCGAACACCGGGGAGCTGTTTTTT. Translated: CASSSGQGANTGELFF. The chain carries TRBV5-1 and TRBJ2-2, with 8 nucleotides matching TRBD1. With 5 bases clipped from V and 0 bases from J, the junction kept 6 bases outside the gene matches. Germline loops: CDR1 SGHRS, CDR2 YFSETQ. The CDR3 extends over 16 amino acids.

This chain connects TRBV6-1 to TRBJ1-1, with D unresolved. CDR1 is MNHNS and CDR2 is SASEGT in the germline V gene. Trimming removed 7 bases from V and 4 bases from J, with 10 bases in between. The CDR3 covers 12 residues. The CDR3 is CASKRRTTEAFF. The CDR3 DNA sequence: TGTGCCAGCAAGAGACGGACCACTGAAGCTTTCTTT.

The V gene is TRBV28, the J gene TRBJ1-5; D is possibly TRBD1 (6 bases). Germline V gene lookup returns CDR1 MDHEN and CDR2 SYDVKM. The CDR3 is 16 residues long. Between the trimmed V and J ends, which lost 2 bases and 0 bases, there was a span of 11 bases. The CDR3 coding sequence is TGTGCCAGCAGTTTAGTACAGGGCTATAGCAATCAGCCCCAGCATTTT. Its translation: CASSLVQGYSNQPQHF.

J is TRBJ1-5 and V is TRBV6-4, with a tentative D call TRBD1 (5 bases). The CDR3 has 15 residues. V was cut by 5 bases and J by 1 base, with 12 bases left in between. The V gene's germline CDR1 is MRHNA and CDR2 SNTAGT. The CDR3 sequence: CASSPQGGSNQPQHF. The CDR3 DNA is TGTGCCAGCAGTCCCCAGGGAGGAAGCAATCAGCCCCAGCATTTT.

This clone was picked up one time. The chain employs TRBV6-6 and TRBJ2-1, with TRBD1 matching 11 bases. Germline V lookup: CDR1 MNHNY, CDR2 SVGAGI (reference sequence). The CDR3 is 15 amino acids. J gave up 6 bases and V 5 bases, and 6 bases lay outside the gene matches. CDR3 region: CASSPRDRGSNEQFF. The CDR3 DNA is TGTGCCAGCAGTCCCCGGGACAGGGGGAGCAATGAGCAGTTCTTC.